This paragraph reports one T cell receptor (beta chain). Its specificity is not known. Mismatch with germline at one junction end may stem from a read error. This entry is derived from a study of CD8+CD57+ T cells in acquired aplastic anemia. Findings of the study overall: Roughly 30 sequences, all CD8+ CDR3, were shared between patients and controls. Between patients and controls, CD8+ Simpson's diversity did not vary significantly.

Both TCR beta VDJ combination and CDR3 sequence profiling were carried out. Genomic DNA was the template for this profiling. TCRdb used MiXCR to reprocess the reads, holding one entry per CDR3 protein. In the table there are more than 150,000 distinct CDR3 sequences, 48% of which are singletons. Individuals selected for sequencing had exhibited CD8+CD57+ cell expansion on flow cytometry. Every one of the patients had aplastic anemia (severe, acquired). There was no therapy given to any patient before the blood sampling took place. There are 14 residues in the CDR3. Germline CDR1 reads ENHRY; CDR2 reads SYGVKD.

The sequencing input was sorted CD4+, CD8+, or CD8+CD57+ T cells (not recorded which) from PBMCs. This sequence originates from a human donor with aplastic anemia. The rearrangement joins TRBV10-3 to TRBJ2-7; 10 bases match TRBD1. The CDR3 reads CASSRDRGHYEQYF. The CDR3 nucleotides are TGTGCCAGCAGTAGGGACAGGGGACACTACGAGCAGTACTTC.